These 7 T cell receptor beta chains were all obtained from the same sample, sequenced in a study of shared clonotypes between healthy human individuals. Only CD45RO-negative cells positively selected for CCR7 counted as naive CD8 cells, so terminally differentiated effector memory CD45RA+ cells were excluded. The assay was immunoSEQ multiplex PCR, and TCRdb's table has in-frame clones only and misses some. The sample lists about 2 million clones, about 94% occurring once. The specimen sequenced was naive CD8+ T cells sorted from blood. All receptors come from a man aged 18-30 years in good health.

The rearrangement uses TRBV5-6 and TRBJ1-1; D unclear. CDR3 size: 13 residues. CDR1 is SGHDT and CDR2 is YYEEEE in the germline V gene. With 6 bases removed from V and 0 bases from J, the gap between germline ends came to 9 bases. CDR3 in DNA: TGTGCCAGCACCCTTGGAGTGAACACTGAAGCTTTCTTT. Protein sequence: CASTLGVNTEAFF.

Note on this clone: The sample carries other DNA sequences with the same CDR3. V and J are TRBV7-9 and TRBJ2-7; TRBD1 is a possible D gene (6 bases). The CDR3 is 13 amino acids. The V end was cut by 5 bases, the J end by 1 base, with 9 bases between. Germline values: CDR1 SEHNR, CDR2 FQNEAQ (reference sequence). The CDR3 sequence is CASSQGLSYEQYF. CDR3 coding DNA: TGTGCCAGCAGCCAGGGGCTTTCCTACGAGCAGTACTTC.

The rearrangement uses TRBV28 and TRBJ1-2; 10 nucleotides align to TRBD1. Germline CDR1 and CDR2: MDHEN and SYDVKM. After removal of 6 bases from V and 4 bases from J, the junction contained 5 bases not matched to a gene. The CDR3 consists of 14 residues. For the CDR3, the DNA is TGTGCCAGCAGGCCGGGACAGGGGCCCTATGGCTACACCTTC. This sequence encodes CASRPGQGPYGYTF.

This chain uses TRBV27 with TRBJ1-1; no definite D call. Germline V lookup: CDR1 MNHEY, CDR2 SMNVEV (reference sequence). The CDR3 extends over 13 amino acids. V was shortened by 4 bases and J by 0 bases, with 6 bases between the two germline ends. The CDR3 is CASSSQLNTEAFF. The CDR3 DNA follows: TGTGCCAGCAGTTCTCAGTTGAACACTGAAGCTTTCTTT.

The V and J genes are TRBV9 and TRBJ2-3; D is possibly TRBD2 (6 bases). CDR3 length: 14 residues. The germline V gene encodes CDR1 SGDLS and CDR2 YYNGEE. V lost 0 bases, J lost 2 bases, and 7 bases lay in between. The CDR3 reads CASSVADYTDTQYF. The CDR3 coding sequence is TGTGCCAGCAGCGTAGCGGACTACACAGATACGCAGTATTTT.

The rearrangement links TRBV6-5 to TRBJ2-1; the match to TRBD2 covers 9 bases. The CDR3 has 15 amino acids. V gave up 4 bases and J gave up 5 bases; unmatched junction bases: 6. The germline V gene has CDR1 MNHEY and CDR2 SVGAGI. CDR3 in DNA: TGTGCCAGCAGTTTAGCGGGAGCGGATGACAATGAGCAGTTCTTC. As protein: CASSLAGADDNEQFF.

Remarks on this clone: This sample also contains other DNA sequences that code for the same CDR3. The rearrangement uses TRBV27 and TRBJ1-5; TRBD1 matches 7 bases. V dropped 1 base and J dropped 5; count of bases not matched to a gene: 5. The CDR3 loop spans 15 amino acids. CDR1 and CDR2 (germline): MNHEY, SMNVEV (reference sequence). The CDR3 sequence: CASSLLGGRDQPQHF. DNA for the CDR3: TGTGCCAGCAGTTTATTAGGGGGCAGAGATCAGCCCCAGCATTTT.